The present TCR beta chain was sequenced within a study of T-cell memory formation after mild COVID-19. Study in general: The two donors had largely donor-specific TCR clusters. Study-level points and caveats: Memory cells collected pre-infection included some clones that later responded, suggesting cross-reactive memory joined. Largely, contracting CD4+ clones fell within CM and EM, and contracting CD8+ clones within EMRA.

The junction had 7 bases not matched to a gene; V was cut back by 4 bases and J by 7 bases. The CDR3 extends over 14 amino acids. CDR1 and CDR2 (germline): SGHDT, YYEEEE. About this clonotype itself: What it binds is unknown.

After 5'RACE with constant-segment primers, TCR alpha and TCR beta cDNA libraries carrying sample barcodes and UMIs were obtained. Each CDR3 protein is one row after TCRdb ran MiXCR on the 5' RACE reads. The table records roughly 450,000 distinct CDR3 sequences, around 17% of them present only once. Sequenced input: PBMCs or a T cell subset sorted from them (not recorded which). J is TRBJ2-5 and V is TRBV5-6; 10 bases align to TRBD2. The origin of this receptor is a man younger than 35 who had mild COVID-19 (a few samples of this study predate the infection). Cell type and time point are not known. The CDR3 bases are TGTGCCAGCAGCCCCGGGACTAGCGTGGTGACCCAGTACTTC. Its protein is CASSPGTSVVTQYF.